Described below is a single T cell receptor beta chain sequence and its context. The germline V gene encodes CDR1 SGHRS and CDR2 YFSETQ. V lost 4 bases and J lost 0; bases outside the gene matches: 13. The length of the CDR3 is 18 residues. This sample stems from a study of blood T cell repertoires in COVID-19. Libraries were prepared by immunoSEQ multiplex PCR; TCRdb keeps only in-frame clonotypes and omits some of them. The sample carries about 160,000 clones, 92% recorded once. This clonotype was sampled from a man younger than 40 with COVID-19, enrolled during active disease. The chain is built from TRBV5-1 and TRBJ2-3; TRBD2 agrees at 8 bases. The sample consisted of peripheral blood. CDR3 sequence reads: CASSQFGGALRSTDTQYF. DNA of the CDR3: TGCGCCAGCAGCCAATTCGGGGGGGCCCTTCGGAGCACAGATACGCAGTATTTT.